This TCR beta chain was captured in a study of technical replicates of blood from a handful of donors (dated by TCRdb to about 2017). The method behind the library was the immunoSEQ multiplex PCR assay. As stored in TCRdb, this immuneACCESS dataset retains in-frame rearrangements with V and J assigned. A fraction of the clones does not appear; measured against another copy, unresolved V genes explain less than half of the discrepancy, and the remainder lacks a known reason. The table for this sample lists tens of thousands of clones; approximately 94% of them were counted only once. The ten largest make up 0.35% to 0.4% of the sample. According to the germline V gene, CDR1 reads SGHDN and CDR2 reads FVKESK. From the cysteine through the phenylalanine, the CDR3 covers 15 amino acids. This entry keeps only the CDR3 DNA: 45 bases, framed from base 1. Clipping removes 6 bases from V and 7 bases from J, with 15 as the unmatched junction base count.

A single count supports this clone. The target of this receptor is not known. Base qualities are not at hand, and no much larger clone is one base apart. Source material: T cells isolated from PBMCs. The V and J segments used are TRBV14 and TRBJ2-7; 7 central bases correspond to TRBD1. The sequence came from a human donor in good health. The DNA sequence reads TGTGCCAGCAGTTTCGGACAGGCATTCCCAGGAGAGCAGTACTTC. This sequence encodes CASSFGQAFPGEQYF.